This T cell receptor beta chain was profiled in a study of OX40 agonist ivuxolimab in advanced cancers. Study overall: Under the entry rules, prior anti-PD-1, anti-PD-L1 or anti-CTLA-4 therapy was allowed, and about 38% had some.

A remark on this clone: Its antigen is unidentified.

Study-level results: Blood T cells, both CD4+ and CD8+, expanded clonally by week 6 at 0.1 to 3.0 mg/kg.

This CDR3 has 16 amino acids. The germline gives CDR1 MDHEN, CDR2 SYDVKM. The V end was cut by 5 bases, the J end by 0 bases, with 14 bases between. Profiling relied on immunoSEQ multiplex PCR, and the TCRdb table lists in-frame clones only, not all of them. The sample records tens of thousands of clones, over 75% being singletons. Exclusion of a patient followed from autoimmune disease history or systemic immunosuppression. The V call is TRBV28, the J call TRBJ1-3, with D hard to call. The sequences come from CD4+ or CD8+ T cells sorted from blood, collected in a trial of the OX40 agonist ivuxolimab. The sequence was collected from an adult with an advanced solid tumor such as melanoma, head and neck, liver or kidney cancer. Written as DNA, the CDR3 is TGTGCCAGCAGTCCCCCCGGAACTCGCTCTGGAAACACCATATATTTT. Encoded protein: CASSPPGTRSGNTIYF.